Presented here are 11 T cell receptor beta chains from one specimen sequenced in a study of T cell repertoires in cytomegalovirus infection. Each CDR3 protein is one row after TCRdb ran MiXCR on the reads. The sample contains 740,000 or so distinct CDR3 sequences, roughly a third of which appear only once. The sample taken for sequencing was PBMCs. The receptors stem from a human donor in good health (CMV status not recorded). Some clones in this sample may be carry-over from other donors' samples.

The J gene is TRBJ1-3, the V gene TRBV28; TRBD1 is a possible D gene (5 bases). The V and J ends lost 6 bases and 2 bases respectively, with 14 bases between them. The CDR3 extends over 15 amino acids. Germline values: CDR1 MDHEN, CDR2 SYDVKM. The chain's CDR3 is CASSWGRVAGNTIYF. CDR3 in DNA: TGTGCCAGCAGCTGGGGCCGGGTTGCTGGAAACACCATATATTTT.

This sequence joins TRBV12-3 or TRBV12-4 and TRBJ2-7; unclear D gene. V lost 5 bases, J lost 5 bases, and 7 bases lay in between. CDR3 length: 11 residues. The CDR3 sequence is CASSGRNEQYF. The CDR3 coding sequence is TGTGCCAGCAGTGGACGGAACGAGCAGTACTTC.

The chain is built from TRBV2 and TRBJ2-2; D may be TRBD1 (6 bases). This CDR3 is built from 15 residues. Trimming pared 6 bases from V and 1 base from J, leaving 12 bases between. The germline V gene encodes CDR1 SNHLY and CDR2 FYNNEI. The CDR3, as DNA: TGTGCCAGCAGAATACCGGGACAGAACACCGGGGAGCTGTTTTTT. This codes for CASRIPGQNTGELFF.

This CDR3 reads CASTGSGSTDTQYF. CDR3 sequence (DNA): TGTGCCAGCACAGGAAGTGGGAGTACAGATACGCAGTATTTT. This rearrangement joins TRBV28 to TRBJ2-3; D might be TRBD2 (5 bases). Trimming shortened V by 7 bases and J by 3 bases, and 14 bases separated the two germline ends. This CDR3 is built from 14 residues. CDR1 MDHEN and CDR2 SYDVKM come from the germline V gene.

The rearrangement uses TRBV6-2 or TRBV6-3 and TRBJ2-1, with 10 positions matching TRBD1. V lost 0 bases and J lost 5; bases outside the gene matches: 4. The CDR3 extends over 16 amino acids. From germline, CDR1 is MNHEY and CDR2 SVGEGT. The CDR3 loop is CASSYSGQGSNNEQFF. CDR3 bases: TGTGCCAGCAGTTACTCGGGACAGGGGTCCAACAATGAGCAGTTCTTC.

In its sample, this clonotype was seen many times. The genes are TRBV6-1 and TRBJ1-1; D gene unclear. CDR3 size: 12 residues. The V and J ends lost 6 bases and 1 base respectively, with 6 bases between them. Germline loops: CDR1 MNHNS, CDR2 SASEGT. This chain's CDR3 is CASRQWNTEAFF. CDR3 bases: TGTGCCAGCAGACAGTGGAACACTGAAGCTTTCTTT.

The sample holds a few counts of this clonotype. This chain joins TRBV20-1 and TRBJ2-7; TRBD1 is a possible D gene (6 bases). The CDR3 contains 15 residues. Trimming shortened V by 0 bases and J by 4 bases, and 16 bases separated the two germline ends. Germline loops: CDR1 DFQATT, CDR2 SNEGSKA (reference sequence). CDR3 DNA sequence: TGCAGTGCTAGAGATAGGAGACGCCAGGGGTACGAGCAGTACTTC. Translating gives CSARDRRRQGYEQYF.

The J gene is TRBJ2-7, the V gene TRBV20-1; D is undetermined. Germline V CDR1 and CDR2: DFQATT, SNEGSKA (reference sequence). Trimming shortened V by 0 bases and J by 3 bases, and 12 bases separated the two germline ends. CDR3 size: 14 residues. This chain's CDR3 is CSARDWGTSYEQYF. The CDR3 nucleotides read TGCAGTGCTAGAGATTGGGGTACGAGCTACGAGCAGTACTTC.

The chain is built from TRBV4-1 and TRBJ1-1, with D tentatively TRBD1 (6 bases). V shed 7 bases and J shed 5 bases, with 14 bases lying between them. Germline-derived CDR1 and CDR2 are MGHRA and YSYEKL. The CDR3 covers 13 residues. CDR3 DNA: TGCGCCAGCACCCTGAGGGGGGGAACTGAAGCTTTCTTT. As protein: CASTLRGGTEAFF.

This clonotype was observed a handful of times. The V call is TRBV25-1, the J call TRBJ2-3; possibly TRBD2 for D (6 bases). V was trimmed by 7 bases and J by 4 bases, leaving 18 bases between them. Germline V lookup: CDR1 MGHDK, CDR2 SYGVNS. The CDR3 runs to 15 residues. CDR3 protein: CASNSPEGLADTQYF. The CDR3 bases are TGTGCCAGCAACTCTCCGGAGGGATTAGCAGATACGCAGTATTTT.

This clonotype was found many times. J is TRBJ2-5 and V is TRBV7-2, with D possibly TRBD2 on 6 matching bases. Germline CDR1 is SGHTA and CDR2 is FQGNSA. Trimming removed 8 bases at V and 1 base at J, with 14 bases between. This CDR3 has 14 amino acids. The CDR3 DNA sequence: TGTGCCAGCTTATTCCCGGGACTCCAAGAGACCCAGTACTTC. Amino acid sequence: CASLFPGLQETQYF.